This TCR beta chain was captured by sequencing in a study of T-cell memory formation after mild COVID-19. The CDR3 loop spans 16 amino acids. The ends lost 1 base at V and 3 bases at J; junction bases unmatched: 7. Germline CDR1 is MGHRA and CDR2 is YSYEKL. Study results and caveats: Pre-infection memory held some responding clones, suggesting pre-existing cross-reactive T cells responded.

Note on this clonotype: What it binds is unknown.

TCRdb reprocessed the 5' RACE reads with MiXCR, giving one entry per CDR3 protein. The table lists 200,000 to 250,000 distinct CDR3 sequences, about 10% of them singletons, with approximately 2.8% in the top ten. Sample: PBMCs or a T cell subset sorted from them (not recorded which). The V gene is TRBV4-1, the J gene TRBJ2-7; TRBD1 agrees at 9 bases. The sequence was obtained from a man aged 18 to 29 who had mild COVID-19 (a few samples of this study predate the infection). Cell type and time point are not known. This chain's CDR3 is CASSQAKRTGDYEQYF. Written as DNA, the CDR3 is TGCGCCAGCAGCCAAGCCAAGAGGACAGGGGACTACGAGCAGTACTTC.